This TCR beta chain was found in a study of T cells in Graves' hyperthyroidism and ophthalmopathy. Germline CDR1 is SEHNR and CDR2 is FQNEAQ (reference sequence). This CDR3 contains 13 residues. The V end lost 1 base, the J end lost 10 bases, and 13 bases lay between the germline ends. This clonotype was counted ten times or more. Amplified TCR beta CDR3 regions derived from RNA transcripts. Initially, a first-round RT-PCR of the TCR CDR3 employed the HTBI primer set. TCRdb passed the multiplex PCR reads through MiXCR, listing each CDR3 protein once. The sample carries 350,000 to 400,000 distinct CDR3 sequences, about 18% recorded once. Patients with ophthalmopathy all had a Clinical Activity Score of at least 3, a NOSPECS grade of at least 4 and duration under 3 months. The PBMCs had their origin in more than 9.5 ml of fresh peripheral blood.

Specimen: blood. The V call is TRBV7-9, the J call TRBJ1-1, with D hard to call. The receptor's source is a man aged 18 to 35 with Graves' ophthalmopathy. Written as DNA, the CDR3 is TGTGCCAGCAGCTTAGAAACTGGCTCGGTAGCTTTCTTT. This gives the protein CASSLETGSVAFF.